The 8 T cell receptor beta chains below were found in one sample sequenced in a study of cytomegalovirus exposure and HLA in healthy donors (TCRdb year 2017). The receptor library was made with the immunoSEQ multiplex PCR assay. In TCRdb, the immuneACCESS table is reduced to in-frame sequences with V and J assigned. These tables do not hold every clone; where another copy was compared, an unresolved V gene accounts for under half, and the others remain unexplained. For this sample there are more than 85,000 clones; about 88% appear just once. The top ten constitute approximately 4% of the sample. The sample taken for sequencing was PBMCs. All receptors come from a woman aged 18-29 years in good health and CMV-seropositive.

The V call is TRBV11-3, the J call TRBJ2-4; 10 bases map to TRBD1. The CDR3 has 14 residues. Losses at the gene ends were 5 bases for V and 6 bases for J; bases not matched to a gene: 4. Germline CDR1 is SGHNT and CDR2 is YENEEA. DNA for the CDR3: TGTGCCAGCAGCACCCGACAGGGGGCAAACATTCAGTACTTC. Its translation is CASSTRQGANIQYF. Full variable domain (rest looked up from reference TRBV11-3 and TRBJ2-4): EAGVVQSPRYKIIEKKQPVAFWCNPISGHNTLYWYLQNLGQGPELLIRYENEEAVDDSQLPKDRFSAERLKGVDSTLKIQPAELGDSAVYLCASSTRQGANIQYFGAGTRLSVL.

The rearrangement uses TRBV11-2 and TRBJ2-1; 9 nucleotides match TRBD1. The CDR3 contains 11 residues. After removal of 8 bases from V and 9 bases from J, the junction contained 2 bases not matched to a gene. Germline V lookup: CDR1 SGHAT, CDR2 FQNNGV. In DNA form, the CDR3 reads TGTGCCAGCTCGACAGGGGGTGAGCAGTTCTTC. It encodes CASSTGGEQFF.

The chain recombines TRBV5-4 with TRBJ2-5, with a tentative D call TRBD2 (6 bases). The CDR3 loop spans 16 amino acids. V was trimmed by 5 bases and J by 0 bases, leaving 17 bases between them. Germline loops: CDR1 SGHNT, CDR2 YYREEE (reference sequence). CDR3 protein: CASRTSGTGYQETQYF. The CDR3 DNA reads TGTGCCAGCAGAACCTCCGGGACTGGGTACCAAGAGACCCAGTACTTC.

J is TRBJ2-7 and V is TRBV4-1; 7 positions agree with TRBD2. The CDR3 spans 15 residues. Germline V gene data show CDR1 as MGHRA and CDR2 as YSYEKL. The V segment lost 0 bases and the J segment 3 bases; nucleotides outside the gene matches: 5. The CDR3 is CASSQDRASGYEQYF. The CDR3 nucleotides read TGCGCCAGCAGCCAAGATCGGGCTAGCGGCTACGAGCAGTACTTC.

This clone was observed once. This chain links TRBV4-1 with TRBJ2-1, with 10 positions matching TRBD2. V dropped 4 bases and J dropped 1; count of bases not matched to a gene: 7. CDR1 and CDR2 (germline): MGHRA, YSYEKL. The CDR3 has 17 residues. The CDR3 loop is CASSREGLAPSYNEQFF. The CDR3 DNA is TGCGCCAGCAGCCGGGAGGGACTAGCGCCTTCCTACAATGAGCAGTTCTTC.

The CDR3 DNA reads as TGCGCCAGCAGCTTGGCACAGGGGGCCCGAGGGTTTTCACCCCTCCACTTT. Its translation: CASSLAQGARGFSPLHF. This sequence joins TRBV5-1 and TRBJ1-6; 9 nucleotides match TRBD1. Trimming removed 0 bases from V and 9 bases from J; junction bases left unmatched: 10. The CDR3 runs 17 residues. Germline values: CDR1 SGHRS, CDR2 YFSETQ.

V and J are TRBV11-3 and TRBJ1-6, with 8 bases fitting TRBD1. Germline CDR1 reads SGHNT; CDR2 reads YENEEA. Losses at the gene ends were 7 bases for V and 4 bases for J; bases not matched to a gene: 6. This CDR3 is built from 15 residues. CDR3 sequence reads: CASTIGQGYNSPLHF. CDR3 nucleotide sequence: TGTGCCAGCACCATTGGACAGGGTTATAATTCACCCCTCCACTTT.

The chain couples TRBV6-6 to TRBJ1-4; D unresolved. CDR1 is MNHNY, CDR2 SVGAGI, per germline (reference sequence). CDR3 length: 14 residues. With 6 bases removed from V and 7 bases from J, the gap between germline ends came to 15 bases. The CDR3 loop reads CASRHEVSGEKLFF. Written as DNA, the CDR3 is TGTGCCAGCAGACACGAGGTCTCGGGTGAAAAACTGTTTTTT.